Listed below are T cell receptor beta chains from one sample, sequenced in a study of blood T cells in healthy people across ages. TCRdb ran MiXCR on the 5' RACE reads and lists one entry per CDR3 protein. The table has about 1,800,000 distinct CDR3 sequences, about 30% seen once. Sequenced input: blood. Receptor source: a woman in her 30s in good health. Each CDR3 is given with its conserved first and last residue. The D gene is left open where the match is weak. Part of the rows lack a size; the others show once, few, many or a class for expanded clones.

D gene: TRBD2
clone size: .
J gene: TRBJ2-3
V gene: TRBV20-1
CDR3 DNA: TGCAGTGCACGGGGACTAGTCCCCCATACGCAGTATTTT
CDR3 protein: CSARGLVPHTQYF

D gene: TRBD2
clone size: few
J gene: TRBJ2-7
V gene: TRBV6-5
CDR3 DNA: TGTGCCAGCAAAATATCGGGACTAGCGGATTACGAGCAGTACTTC
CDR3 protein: CASKISGLADYEQYF

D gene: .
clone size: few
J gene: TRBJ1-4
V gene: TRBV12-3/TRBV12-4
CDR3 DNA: TGTGCCAGCGCATTGGGACCGACTAATGAAAAACTGTTTTTT
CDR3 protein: CASALGPTNEKLFF

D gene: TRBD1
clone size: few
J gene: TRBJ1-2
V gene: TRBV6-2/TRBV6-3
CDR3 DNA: TGTGCCAGCAGAAGCCGGACAGGATCCTATGGCTACACCTTC
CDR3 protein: CASRSRTGSYGYTF

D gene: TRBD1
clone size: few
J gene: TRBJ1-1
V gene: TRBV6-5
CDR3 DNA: TGTGCCAGCAGTTACCTTGCTAGGACAGGGGGAGCTTTCTTT
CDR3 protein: CASSYLARTGGAFF

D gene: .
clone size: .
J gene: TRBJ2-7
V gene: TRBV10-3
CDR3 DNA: TGTGCCATCAGTGTTGGTGCCTCAGTCCGCTCCTACGAGCAGTACTTC
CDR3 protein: CAISVGASVRSYEQYF

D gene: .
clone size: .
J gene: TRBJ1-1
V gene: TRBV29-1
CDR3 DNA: TGCAGCGTTGGGACATCTTCTGAAGCTTTCTTT
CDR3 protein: CSVGTSSEAFF

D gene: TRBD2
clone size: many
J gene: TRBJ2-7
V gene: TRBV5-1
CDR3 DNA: TGCGCCAGCAGCATCAGCGGGAGTTTTTACGAGCAGTACTTC
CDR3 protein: CASSISGSFYEQYF

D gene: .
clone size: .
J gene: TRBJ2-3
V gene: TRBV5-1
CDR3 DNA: TGCGTCAGCAGCTCGGCCTTCGGTGGAGGGACAGATGCGCAGTATTTT
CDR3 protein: CVSSSAFGGGTDAQYF

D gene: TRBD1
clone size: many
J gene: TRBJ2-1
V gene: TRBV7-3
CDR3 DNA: TGTGCCAGCAGCTTAGACAGGGGGCCTGGCAATGAGCAGTTCTTC
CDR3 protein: CASSLDRGPGNEQFF

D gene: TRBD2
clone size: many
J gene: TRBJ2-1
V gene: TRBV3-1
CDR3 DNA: TGTGCCAGCAGCCACCGCACCGGGACTAGCGGTAATGAGCAGTTCTTC
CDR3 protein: CASSHRTGTSGNEQFF

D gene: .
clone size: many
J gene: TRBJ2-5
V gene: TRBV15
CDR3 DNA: TGTGCCACCAGCAGAGATGACGGCAGGGCGGACAAAGAGACCCAGTACTTC
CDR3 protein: CATSRDDGRADKETQYF

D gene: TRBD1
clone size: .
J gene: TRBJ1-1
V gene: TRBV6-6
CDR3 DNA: TGTGCCAGCAGTTACGGGTCAGGGGGCGAAACAACTGAAGCTTTCTTT
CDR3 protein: CASSYGSGGETTEAFF

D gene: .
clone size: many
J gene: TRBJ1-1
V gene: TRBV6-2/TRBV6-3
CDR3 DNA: TGTGCCAGCAGTTACTGGCCTGACGACCAGGGTCGCGCTGAAGCTTTCTTT
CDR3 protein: CASSYWPDDQGRAEAFF

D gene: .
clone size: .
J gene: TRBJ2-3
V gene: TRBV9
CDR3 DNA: TGTGCCAGCAGCGTAGTTGAAGATACGCAGTATTTT
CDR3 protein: CASSVVEDTQYF

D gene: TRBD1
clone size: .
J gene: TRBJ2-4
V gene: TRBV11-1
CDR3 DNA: TGTGCCAGCAGCTTTTGGGGACAGGGGGCGCCCAAAAACATTCAGTACTTC
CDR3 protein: CASSFWGQGAPKNIQYF

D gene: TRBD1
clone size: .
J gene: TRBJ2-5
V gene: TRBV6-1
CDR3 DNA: TGTGCCAGCACGGGACAGGGATGGGACTCGTTGTACTTC
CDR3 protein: CASTGQGWDSLYF

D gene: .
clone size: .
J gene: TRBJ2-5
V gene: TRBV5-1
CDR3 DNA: TGCGCCAGCAGCAAGGACCATGGGGAGACCCAGTACTTC
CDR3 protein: CASSKDHGETQYF

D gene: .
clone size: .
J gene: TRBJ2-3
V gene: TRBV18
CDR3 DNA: TGTTCCAGCTCCTCGTATGGGGAAGGAACAGATACGCAGTATTTT
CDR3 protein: CSSSSYGEGTDTQYF

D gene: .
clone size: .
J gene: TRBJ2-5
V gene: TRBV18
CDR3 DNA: TGTGCCAGCTCACCCGGGTCGGTGGGCCAAGAGACCCAGTACTTC
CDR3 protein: CASSPGSVGQETQYF